This paragraph reports one T cell receptor beta chain. Trimming removed 3 bases at V and 6 bases at J, with 12 bases between. CDR3 length: 14 amino acids. Germline values: CDR1 SGHRS, CDR2 YFSETQ. The data are from a study of blood T cell repertoires in COVID-19. Data came from immunoSEQ multiplex PCR; TCRdb stores just in-frame clones and leaves some out. The table includes some 160,000 clones, less than 90% detected once. The specimen was PBMCs or T cells enriched from blood (not recorded which). The clonotype was recovered from a woman between 45 and 65 years old who had recovered from COVID-19. This rearrangement joins TRBV5-1 to TRBJ2-2; D possibly corresponds to TRBD1 (6 bases). In DNA form, the CDR3 reads TGCGCCAGCAGCTCCAGGGGTGAGGCCGGGGAGCTGTTTTTT. Translated, it gives CASSSRGEAGELFF.